The 15 T cell receptor beta chains given below trace back to one sample, sequenced in a study of shared clonotypes between healthy human individuals. Produced via immunoSEQ multiplex PCR; TCRdb's table is partial and in-frame only. Among about 1 million clones, about 70% were seen once, and the ten largest hold roughly 1.5%. Material for sequencing was memory CD4+ T cells sorted from blood. The subset denotes: CD45RA-negative fraction. These receptors all stem from a man in his late teens or twenties in good health.

The chain has TRBV7-9 and TRBJ1-1; D uncertain. The V end was cut by 1 base, the J end by 7 bases, with 16 bases between. Germline loops: CDR1 SEHNR, CDR2 FQNEAQ (reference sequence). The CDR3 is 15 amino acids. The CDR3 loop reads CASSLGSVGDREAFF. The CDR3 DNA sequence: TGTGCCAGCAGCTTAGGCAGTGTAGGAGATCGTGAAGCTTTCTTT.

This clone was counted many times. Written as DNA, the CDR3 is TGTGCCAGCAGCCCGACGACAGGGGGCTTGGAGACCCAGTACTTC. Translation: CASSPTTGGLETQYF. The rearrangement links TRBV7-9 to TRBJ2-5; 10 bases match TRBD1. The CDR3 is 15 residues long. V gave up 5 bases and J gave up 5 bases; unmatched junction bases: 8. Germline loops: CDR1 SEHNR, CDR2 FQNEAQ (reference sequence). Together with reference TRBV7-9 and TRBJ2-5, the CDR3 gives the full variable domain: DTGVSQNPRHKITKRGQNVTFRCDPISEHNRLYWYRQTLGQGPEFLTYFQNEAQLEKSRLLSDRFSAERPKGSFSTLEIQRTEQGDSAMYLCASSPTTGGLETQYFGPGTRLLVL.

This clone appeared a few times. The genes are TRBV5-1 and TRBJ1-1; tentatively, D is TRBD1 (5 bases). Germline V lookup: CDR1 SGHRS, CDR2 YFSETQ. The CDR3 spans 12 residues. The V end was cut by 1 base, the J end by 7 bases, with 8 bases between. DNA for the CDR3: TGCGCCAGCAGCTTGACGGGACTTGAAGCTTTCTTT. Translated: CASSLTGLEAFF.

The V gene is TRBV27, the J gene TRBJ1-1; perhaps TRBD1 as D (5 bases). Germline CDR1 MNHEY, CDR2 SMNVEV (reference sequence). The V end was cut by 8 bases, the J end by 5 bases, with 15 bases between. The CDR3 is made up of 13 amino acids. The CDR3 DNA follows: TGTGCCAGCTACCGTAGAGAGGGGACTGAAGCTTTCTTT. Translated: CASYRREGTEAFF.

This chain links TRBV10-3 with TRBJ2-1, with D perhaps TRBD1 (5 bases). Trimming cost V 4 bases and J 6 bases, with 16 bases left between them. CDR3 size: 15 residues. In germline, CDR1 is ENHRY, CDR2 SYGVKD. The CDR3 region is CAISGGRVTVNEQFF. Here the CDR3 DNA reads TGTGCCATCAGTGGGGGCAGGGTGACGGTCAATGAGCAGTTCTTC.

This clone was counted only a few times. V usage is TRBV10-2 and J usage is TRBJ2-5, with TRBD2 identical over 9 bases. Matching the DNA end better, TRBJ2-7 makes the J call doubtful. The CDR3 is 15 residues long. Germline V lookup: CDR1 WSHSY, CDR2 SAAADI. The CDR3 nucleotides read TGCGCCAGCAGTGATTTGGCGGGAGGGCCGGGCGAGCAGTACTTC. This codes for CASSDLAGGPGEQYF.

The chain employs TRBV15 and TRBJ1-3, with D perhaps matching TRBD1 (5 bases). Trimming left V 2 bases short and J 0 bases short, with 23 bases between. The germline CDR1 and CDR2 sequences are LNHNV and YYDKDF (reference sequence). The CDR3 is 20 amino acids. This CDR3 is CATSRPPESPSRGSGNTIYF. The CDR3 DNA reads TGTGCCACCAGCAGACCACCCGAGAGCCCTAGTAGGGGCTCTGGAAACACCATATATTTT.

J is TRBJ1-6 and V is TRBV5-5; no clear D gene. Between the trimmed V and J ends, which lost 0 bases and 7 bases, there was a span of 11 bases. This CDR3 spans 15 amino acids. Germline assignment: CDR1 SGHKS and CDR2 YYEKEE (reference sequence). The CDR3 DNA reads TGTGCCAGCAGCTTGGGACCCAACGAAAATTCACCCCTCCACTTT. Translation: CASSLGPNENSPLHF. The variable domain in full, with the rest retrieved from reference TRBV5-5 and TRBJ1-6, is DAGVTQSPTHLIKTRGQQVTLRCSPISGHKSVSWYQQVLGQGPQFIFQYYEKEERGRGNFPDRFSARQFPNYSSELNVNALLLGDSALYLCASSLGPNENSPLHFGNGTRLTVT.

The chain joins TRBV12-5 to TRBJ2-3, with TRBD2 matching 11 bases. The CDR3 is made up of 21 amino acids. CDR1 LGHNT and CDR2 FRNRAP come from the germline V gene. J was trimmed by 0 bases and V by 1 base; bases with no gene match: 15. CDR3 amino acids: CASGLATRSTSGITSTDTQYF. As DNA, the CDR3 is TGTGCTAGTGGTTTGGCGACCCGATCGACTAGCGGGATAACTAGCACAGATACGCAGTATTTT. Based on the CDR3 plus reference TRBV12-5 and TRBJ2-3, the full variable domain is DARVTQTPRHKVTEMGQEVTMRCQPILGHNTVFWYRQTMMQGLELLAYFRNRAPLDDSGMPKDRFSAEMPDATLATLKIQPSEPRDSAVYFCASGLATRSTSGITSTDTQYFGPGTRLTVL.

This clone has just one count. The chain joins TRBV5-1 to TRBJ2-1, with TRBD1 matching 9 bases. The V segment lost 5 bases and the J segment 2 bases; nucleotides outside the gene matches: 8. Germline CDR1 reads SGHRS; CDR2 reads YFSETQ. This CDR3 has 16 amino acids. CDR3 nucleotide sequence: TGCGCCAGCAGTGAGCGACAGGGGGGAACCTACAATGAGCAGTTCTTC. Residues: CASSERQGGTYNEQFF. The full variable domain, its missing parts supplied by reference TRBV5-1 and TRBJ2-1, is KAGVTQTPRYLIKTRGQQVTLSCSPISGHRSVSWYQQTPGQGLQFLFEYFSETQRNKGNFPGRFSGRQFSNSRSEMNVSTLELGDSALYLCASSERQGGTYNEQFFGPGTRLTVL.

The CDR3 nucleotides are TGCGCCAGCAGCTTAGGACGGATCGGGAGCTCCTACGAGCAGTACTTC. This codes for CASSLGRIGSSYEQYF. This chain joins TRBV5-1 and TRBJ2-7; weak D call: TRBD2 (6 bases). The CDR3 contains 16 residues. V lost 2 bases to trimming and J lost 0 bases, with 15 bases between them. Germline CDR1 SGHRS, CDR2 YFSETQ.

The chain couples TRBV7-9 to TRBJ2-3; D is unresolved. Germline assignment: CDR1 SEHNR and CDR2 FQNEAQ (reference sequence). Trimming cost V 5 bases and J 4 bases, with 7 bases left between them. The CDR3 spans 12 residues. The DNA of the CDR3 is TGTGCCAGCAGCCAGCTCTCAGATACGCAGTATTTT. It is translated as CASSQLSDTQYF.

The count of this clone is one. The chain is built from TRBV6-1 and TRBJ2-7, with D perhaps given as TRBD1 or TRBD2 (5 bases each). This CDR3 is built from 15 residues. Trimming pared 1 base from V and 4 bases from J, leaving 14 bases between. The germline V gene has CDR1 MNHNS and CDR2 SASEGT. CDR3 sequence: CASSEEIGAGYEQYF. The CDR3 region has the DNA TGTGCCAGCAGTGAAGAGATCGGGGCAGGATACGAGCAGTACTTC.

This chain links TRBV6-5 with TRBJ2-3, with D possibly being TRBD2 (7 bases). The CDR3 has 14 amino acids. V lost 6 bases to trimming and J lost 4 bases, with 14 bases between them. Germline CDR1 reads MNHEY; CDR2 reads SVGAGI. Written as DNA, the CDR3 is TGTGCCAGCAGACCGGGGAGGGGGTCAGATACGCAGTATTTT. Translating gives CASRPGRGSDTQYF.

CDR3: CASSVSTGENEQFF. The CDR3 DNA reads as TGTGCCAGCTCAGTCTCGACAGGGGAGAATGAGCAGTTCTTC. This sequence joins TRBV18 and TRBJ2-1; 8 positions agree with TRBD1. With V trimmed by 5 bases and J by 7 bases, 7 bases remained unmatched. The CDR3 has 14 amino acids. Per the germline V gene, CDR1 is KGHSH and CDR2 is LQKENI.